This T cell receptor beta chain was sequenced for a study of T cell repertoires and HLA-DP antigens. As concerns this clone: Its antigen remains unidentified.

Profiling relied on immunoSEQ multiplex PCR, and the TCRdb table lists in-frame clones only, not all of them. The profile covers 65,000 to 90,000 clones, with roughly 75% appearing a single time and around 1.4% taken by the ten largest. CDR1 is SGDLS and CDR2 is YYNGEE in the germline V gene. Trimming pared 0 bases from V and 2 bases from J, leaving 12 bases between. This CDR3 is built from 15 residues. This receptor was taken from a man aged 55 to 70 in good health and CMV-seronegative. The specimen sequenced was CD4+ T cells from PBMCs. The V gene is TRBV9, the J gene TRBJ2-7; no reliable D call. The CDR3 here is CASSVEGSPAYEQYF. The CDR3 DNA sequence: TGTGCCAGCAGCGTAGAAGGGTCCCCAGCCTACGAGCAGTACTTC.